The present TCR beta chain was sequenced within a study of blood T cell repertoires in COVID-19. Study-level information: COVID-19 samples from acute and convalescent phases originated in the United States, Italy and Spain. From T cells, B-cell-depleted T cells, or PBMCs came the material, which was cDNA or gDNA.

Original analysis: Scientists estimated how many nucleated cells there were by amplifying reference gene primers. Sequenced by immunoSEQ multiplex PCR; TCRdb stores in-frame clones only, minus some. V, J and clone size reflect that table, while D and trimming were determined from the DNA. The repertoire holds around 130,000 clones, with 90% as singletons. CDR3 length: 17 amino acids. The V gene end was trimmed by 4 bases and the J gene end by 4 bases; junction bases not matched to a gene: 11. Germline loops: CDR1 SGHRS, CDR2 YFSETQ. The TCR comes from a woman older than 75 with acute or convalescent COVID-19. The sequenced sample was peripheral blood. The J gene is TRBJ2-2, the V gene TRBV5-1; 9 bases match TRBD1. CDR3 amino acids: CASSHQGMGQGTGELFF. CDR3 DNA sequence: TGCGCCAGCAGCCACCAGGGGATGGGACAGGGCACCGGGGAGCTGTTTTTT.